These 31 T cell receptor beta chains were sequenced from one sample in a study of blood T cell repertoires in COVID-19. Assay used: immunoSEQ multiplex PCR; TCRdb lists only in-frame clones, some missing. Among 250,000 to 300,000 clones listed, around 90% were seen once. Sequencing was performed on peripheral blood. These receptors all come from a woman between 45 and 65 years old who had recovered from COVID-19.

J is TRBJ2-7 and V is TRBV5-1, with TRBD1 matching 10 bases. The V gene end was trimmed by 4 bases and the J gene end by 8 bases; junction bases not matched to a gene: 9. The CDR3 length is 14 residues. Germline CDR1 and CDR2: SGHRS and YFSETQ. CDR3: CASSTGTGEGKQYF. For the CDR3, the DNA is TGCGCCAGCAGCACCGGGACAGGGGAGGGGAAGCAGTACTTC.

The chain couples TRBV7-2 to TRBJ1-5; D is possibly TRBD1 (6 bases). Trimming cost V 5 bases and J 0 bases, with 8 bases left between them. Germline V gene lookup returns CDR1 SGHTA and CDR2 FQGNSA. The CDR3 has 14 amino acids. The CDR3 region is CASSPDSSNQPQHF. In DNA, the CDR3 is TGTGCCAGCAGCCCGGACAGTAGCAATCAGCCCCAGCATTTT.

This clone was found many times. CDR3 bases: TGTGCCATCAGTGAGTTCAGGGGCCCCTATGGCTACACCTTC. Amino acid sequence: CAISEFRGPYGYTF. This sequence joins TRBV10-3 and TRBJ1-2, with D possibly TRBD1 on 6 matching bases. Germline CDR1 reads ENHRY; CDR2 reads SYGVKD. This CDR3 is 14 amino acids long. V was cut by 1 base and J by 4 bases, with 10 bases left in between.

In this sample, this clone turned up a few times. The rearrangement links TRBV10-2 to TRBJ2-7; 9 bases match TRBD1. There are 14 residues in the CDR3. With 8 bases clipped from V and 0 bases from J, the junction kept 5 bases outside the gene matches. The germline CDR1 and CDR2 sequences are WSHSY and SAAADI. The CDR3 DNA follows: TGCGCCAGCCGGGGACAGGGCAGCTCCTACGAGCAGTACTTC. Protein: CASRGQGSSYEQYF.

This chain joins TRBV18 and TRBJ1-2, with 10 bases lining up with TRBD1. With 2 bases clipped from V and 7 bases from J, the junction kept 7 bases outside the gene matches. In germline, CDR1 is KGHSH, CDR2 LQKENI. There are 15 residues in the CDR3. The CDR3, as DNA: TGTGCCAGCTCACCAATCGGACAGGGGGTGGCTGGCTACACCTTC. It specifies CASSPIGQGVAGYTF.

The chain links TRBV9 to TRBJ2-7, with 8 bases that match TRBD2. This CDR3 has 20 residues. The trim removed 3 bases at V and 0 bases at J, leaving 20 bases unmatched. CDR1 and CDR2 from the germline V gene are SGDLS and YYNGEE. The CDR3 is CASSAALLAVLRGASYEQYF. In nucleotides, the CDR3 is TGTGCCAGCAGCGCTGCGTTACTAGCGGTCTTAAGAGGAGCCTCCTACGAGCAGTACTTC.

V and J are TRBV9 and TRBJ1-5, with TRBD1 matching over 7 bases. The CDR3 length is 14 residues. CDR1 and CDR2 (germline): SGDLS, YYNGEE. With V trimmed by 0 bases and J by 7 bases, 4 bases remained unmatched. CDR3 sequence reads: CASSVGGGIQPQHF. For the CDR3, the DNA is TGTGCCAGCAGCGTAGGAGGGGGCATACAGCCCCAGCATTTT.

This chain uses TRBV19 with TRBJ2-7; 12 bases are shared with TRBD1. The CDR3 is 15 residues long. V shed 4 bases and J 7 bases; nucleotides not matched to a gene: 8. In germline, CDR1 is LNHDA, CDR2 SQIVND (reference sequence). CDR3 bases: TGTGCCAGTAGTACCCGGGACAGGGGGCTTAATGAGCAGTACTTC. Amino acids: CASSTRDRGLNEQYF. The entire variable domain, with the rest obtained from reference TRBV19 and TRBJ2-7, is as follows: DGGITQSPKYLFRKEGQNVTLSCEQNLNHDAMYWYRQDPGQGLRLIYYSQIVNDFQKGDIAEGYSVSREKKESFPLTVTSAQKNPTAFYLCASSTRDRGLNEQYFGPGTRLTVT.

This clone has just one count. The chain is built from TRBV7-2 and TRBJ2-7; no firm D call. Per germline, CDR1 SGHTA and CDR2 FQGNSA. Trimming removed 3 bases at V and 2 bases at J, with 8 bases between. The CDR3 contains 13 residues. The CDR3 sequence: CASSFSRAYEQYF. CDR3 nucleotide sequence: TGTGCCAGCAGCTTCTCCCGAGCCTACGAGCAGTACTTC.

This chain joins TRBV7-2 and TRBJ2-5; 7 bases are a match to TRBD2. Germline assignment: CDR1 SGHTA and CDR2 FQGNSA. V lost 2 bases to trimming and J lost 2 bases; unmatched junction nucleotides: 8. CDR3 length: 16 residues. The DNA of the CDR3 is TGTGCCAGCAGCTTAAAAGGTTGGCGGGGGCAAGAGACCCAGTACTTC. This gives the protein CASSLKGWRGQETQYF.

This clone was picked up one time. The rearrangement links TRBV4-3 to TRBJ2-2; maybe TRBD1 (6 bases). V shed 0 bases and J shed 4 bases, with 6 bases lying between them. The CDR3 has 14 residues. Germline V gene sequence: CDR1 LGHNA, CDR2 YSLEER. The chain's CDR3 is CASSQEGATGELFF. Here the CDR3 DNA reads TGCGCCAGCAGCCAAGAGGGGGCCACCGGGGAGCTGTTTTTT.

The V gene is TRBV7-6, the J gene TRBJ2-1, with D possibly TRBD2 on 5 matching bases. The germline CDR1 and CDR2 sequences are SGHVS and FNYEAQ. V was pared by 1 base and J by 4 bases, with 14 bases between. This CDR3 region has 16 residues. In nucleotides, the CDR3 is TGTGCCAGCAGCTTAGTTCTAGCACCTGGATACAATGAGCAGTTCTTC. Its translation: CASSLVLAPGYNEQFF.

The chain is built from TRBV4-2 and TRBJ1-4; D remains ambiguous. V was pared by 4 bases and J by 4 bases, with 16 bases between. Germline values: CDR1 LGHNA, CDR2 YNFKEQ. The CDR3 is 16 amino acids. The CDR3 sequence is CASSPRRAEGNEKLFF. CDR3 DNA: TGTGCCAGCAGCCCTCGTCGGGCCGAGGGTAATGAAAAACTGTTTTTT.

The chain is built from TRBV28 and TRBJ2-4; TRBD2 aligns across 8 bases. The CDR3 has 16 amino acids. Germline V lookup: CDR1 MDHEN, CDR2 SYDVKM. After removal of 6 bases from V and 2 bases from J, the junction contained 9 bases not matched to a gene. The CDR3 nucleotides read TGTGCCAGCAGGAGAGGGAGCGGGAGATCCAAAAACATTCAGTACTTC. Translated: CASRRGSGRSKNIQYF.

Written as DNA, the CDR3 is TGTGCCAGCAGTTTGGGAGGAGCCAATAGCAATCAGCCCCAGCATTTT. As protein: CASSLGGANSNQPQHF. The chain combines TRBV27 with TRBJ1-5; D is uncertain. Germline V gene sequence: CDR1 MNHEY, CDR2 SMNVEV (reference sequence). The CDR3 totals 16 residues. V lost 3 bases to trimming and J lost 0 bases, with 12 bases between them.

The gene calls are TRBV7-9 and TRBJ1-6; TRBD1 might be the D (6 bases). This CDR3 has 15 amino acids. V lost 8 bases and J lost 6, with 17 bases in between. Looked up from germline, CDR1 is SEHNR and CDR2 is FQNEAQ (reference sequence). The CDR3 sequence: CASGKQGVGNSPLHF. CDR3 coding DNA: TGTGCCAGCGGGAAACAGGGTGTAGGTAATTCACCCCTCCACTTT.

The gene calls are TRBV7-9 and TRBJ1-2; 8 bases align to TRBD1. The V gene end was trimmed by 5 bases and the J gene end by 2 bases; junction bases not matched to a gene: 13. CDR3 size: 17 residues. Germline V lookup: CDR1 SEHNR, CDR2 FQNEAQ (reference sequence). Here the CDR3 reads CASSPGGGAGGNYGYTF. The CDR3 DNA reads TGTGCCAGCAGCCCCGGAGGGGGGGCAGGGGGCAACTATGGCTACACCTTC.

This clone has a single count. This chain connects TRBV6-1 to TRBJ2-7, with 7 bases that match TRBD1. Germline V lookup: CDR1 MNHNS, CDR2 SASEGT. V shed 0 bases and J 5 bases; nucleotides not matched to a gene: 10. This CDR3 has 16 amino acids. CDR3 loop: CASSEAETGLRNEQYF. CDR3 coding DNA: TGTGCCAGCAGTGAAGCGGAGACAGGGCTGCGTAACGAGCAGTACTTC.

This chain uses TRBV5-6 with TRBJ2-1; no firm D call. The germline V gene has CDR1 SGHDT and CDR2 YYEEEE. V lost 0 bases and J lost 6, with 4 bases in between. This CDR3 region has 12 residues. CDR3 in DNA: TGTGCCAGCAGCTTGGGTAGCAATGAGCAGTTCTTC. This encodes CASSLGSNEQFF. Full variable domain (remainder filled in from reference TRBV5-6 and TRBJ2-1): DAGVTQSPTHLIKTRGQQVTLRCSPKSGHDTVSWYQQALGQGPQFIFQYYEEEERQRGNFPDRFSGHQFPNYSSELNVNALLLGDSALYLCASSLGSNEQFFGPGTRLTVL.

This chain connects TRBV18 to TRBJ2-7; 7 nucleotides line up with TRBD1. The CDR3 extends over 14 amino acids. Trimming cost V 0 bases and J 6 bases; bases outside gene matches: 5. Germline V CDR1 and CDR2: KGHSH, LQKENI. The CDR3 spells CASSPPSRGIEQYF. The CDR3 DNA reads TGTGCCAGCTCACCACCGTCCAGGGGGATCGAGCAGTACTTC.

This chain links TRBV6-6 with TRBJ2-1, with D possibly TRBD2 on 6 matching bases. Trimming removed 2 bases from V and 5 bases from J, with 13 bases in between. The CDR3 is 15 amino acids. Germline-derived CDR1 and CDR2 are MNHNY and SVGAGI (reference sequence). The CDR3 coding sequence is TGTGCCAGCAGTTACAAGGGGAGGTCCGACAATGAGCAGTTCTTC. As protein: CASSYKGRSDNEQFF.

This clone appeared a few times. The chain joins TRBV10-3 to TRBJ2-7; TRBD1 matches at 9 bases. Unmatched junction bases numbered 9, after V lost 6 bases and J lost 3 bases. The germline V gene has CDR1 ENHRY and CDR2 SYGVKD. This CDR3 has 15 residues. The CDR3 sequence is CAIRSTTGGHYEQYF. The CDR3 DNA reads as TGTGCCATCAGGTCCACCACAGGGGGCCACTACGAGCAGTACTTC.

The J gene is TRBJ1-2, the V gene TRBV9, with D possibly being TRBD1 (6 bases). This CDR3 spans 14 amino acids. V was pared by 4 bases and J by 6 bases, with 16 bases between. CDR1 SGDLS and CDR2 YYNGEE come from the germline V gene. CDR3 DNA sequence: TGTGCCAGCAGCTCGGAAGGGAGGGGGGATGGCTACACCTTC. Translated, it gives CASSSEGRGDGYTF. The full variable domain, rest sourced from reference TRBV9 and TRBJ1-2, is DSGVTQTPKHLITATGQRVTLRCSPRSGDLSVYWYQQSLDQGLQFLIQYYNGEERAKGNILERFSAQQFPDLHSELNLSSLELGDSALYFCASSSEGRGDGYTFGSGTRLTVV.

This chain connects TRBV7-3 to TRBJ2-5, with 7 bases lining up with TRBD2. Unmatched junction bases numbered 6, after V lost 5 bases and J lost 0 bases. This CDR3 is 15 amino acids long. Germline V CDR1 and CDR2: SGHTA, FQGTGA. The CDR3 DNA reads TGTGCCAGCAGCCCTTTCGGGGGGTACCAAGAGACCCAGTACTTC. It encodes CASSPFGGYQETQYF.

The gene calls are TRBV7-9 and TRBJ1-3; 7 bases agree with TRBD1. The V gene end was trimmed by 8 bases and the J gene end by 0 bases; junction bases not matched to a gene: 19. The V gene's germline CDR1 is SEHNR and CDR2 FQNEAQ (reference sequence). The CDR3 loop spans 19 amino acids. CDR3 protein: CASVSPYKTGMPSGNTIYF. CDR3 bases: TGTGCCAGCGTATCCCCCTATAAGACAGGGATGCCCTCTGGAAACACCATATATTTT.

CDR3 residues: CASSLGRQGAYTEAFF. DNA of the CDR3: TGTGCCAGCAGCTTGGGTCGGCAGGGGGCTTACACTGAAGCTTTCTTT. The gene calls are TRBV5-4 and TRBJ1-1; 8 bases align to TRBD1. The V gene's germline CDR1 is SGHNT and CDR2 YYREEE (reference sequence). After removal of 0 bases from V and 3 bases from J, the junction contained 7 bases not matched to a gene. CDR3 length: 16 amino acids.

The genes are TRBV4-1 and TRBJ2-5; unclear D gene. In germline, CDR1 is MGHRA, CDR2 YSYEKL. Trimming removed 0 bases at V and 3 bases at J, with 5 bases between. The CDR3 sequence is 13 residues long. CDR3 region: CASSQDSEETQYF. For the CDR3, the DNA is TGCGCCAGCAGCCAAGATTCTGAAGAGACCCAGTACTTC.

This chain links TRBV3-1 (or the pseudogene TRBV3-2) with TRBJ2-3; 7 bases agree with TRBD2. The CDR3 is 17 residues long. Looked up from germline, CDR1 is LGHDT and CDR2 is YNNKEL (reference sequence). V dropped 1 base and J dropped 1; count of bases not matched to a gene: 8. CDR3 sequence reads: CASSQGPREPGTDTQYF. The DNA for the CDR3 is TGTGCCAGCAGCCAAGGACCGCGGGAGCCGGGCACAGATACGCAGTATTTT.

The gene calls are TRBV7-2 and TRBJ1-3; 9 bases agree with TRBD1. The germline CDR1 and CDR2 sequences are SGHTA and FQGNSA. The CDR3 has 15 residues. The V and J ends lost 8 bases and 3 bases, in that order; junction bases with no gene match: 8. The CDR3: CASALQGAHGNTIYF. The CDR3 DNA reads as TGTGCCAGCGCATTACAGGGGGCGCATGGAAACACCATATATTTT.

The genes are TRBV4-2 and TRBJ2-3; D ambiguous. CDR3 length equals 14 residues. Germline lookup yields CDR1 LGHNA and CDR2 YNFKEQ. Trimming shortened V by 0 bases and J by 2 bases, and 6 bases separated the two germline ends. Here the CDR3 DNA reads TGTGCCAGCAGCCAAGATATTAACACAGATACGCAGTATTTT. Encoded protein: CASSQDINTDTQYF.

The V and J genes are TRBV7-2 and TRBJ1-2, with D unresolved. The CDR3 totals 17 residues. The V and J ends lost 1 base and 5 bases respectively, with 20 bases between them. Germline V gene data show CDR1 as SGHTA and CDR2 as FQGNSA. The CDR3 sequence is CASSLDLSGRRGYGYTF. CDR3 in DNA: TGTGCCAGCAGCTTAGACCTTTCTGGACGTAGAGGGTATGGCTACACCTTC.